Presented here are 11 T cell receptor beta chains from one specimen sequenced in a study of T cell responses to AZD1222 COVID-19 vaccine (dated by TCRdb to the early 2020s). Receptor amplification or capture employed the immunoSEQ multiplex PCR assay. Not all clones reach the TCRdb copy of this immuneACCESS table, which keeps in-frame sequences only. Checked studies attribute under half of the gap to unresolved V genes and leave the rest unexplained. Here the sample has 100,000 or so clones; roughly 87% occur a single time. Together, the top ten hold roughly 2.9% of the sample. This sample's time point label indicates: baseline before first vaccination. Sequencing was performed on peripheral blood, taken on day 0 of AZD1222 vaccination. The receptors derive from an adult in good health.

The J gene is TRBJ2-7, the V gene TRBV6-6; possibly TRBD2 for D (7 bases). Trimming took off 6 bases at V and 4 bases at J, with 19 bases between the two ends. The CDR3 has 15 amino acids. CDR1 and CDR2 (germline): MNHNY, SVGAGI (reference sequence). The CDR3 sequence is CASSWTRGASYEQYF. As DNA, the CDR3 is TGTGCCAGCAGCTGGACCCGGGGGGCGTCTTACGAGCAGTACTTC.

The chain has TRBV7-9 and TRBJ2-5; tentative D call: TRBD2 (5 bases). CDR1 SEHNR and CDR2 FQNEAQ come from the germline V gene (reference sequence). The V gene lost 5 bases and the J gene lost 2 bases, with 12 bases spanning the gap. CDR3 length: 14 residues. This CDR3 reads CASSQVGSQETQYF. The CDR3 DNA is TGTGCCAGCAGCCAAGTAGGGAGTCAAGAGACCCAGTACTTC.

This chain uses TRBV24-1 with TRBJ2-7; D may be TRBD2 (5 bases). Germline V gene sequence: CDR1 KGHDR, CDR2 SFDVKD. V shed 8 bases and J shed 2 bases, with 15 bases lying between them. The CDR3 loop spans 14 amino acids. CDR3 bases: TGTGCCACCACGGGGTCCCAAAGCGCCTACGAGCAGTACTTC. This gives the protein CATTGSQSAYEQYF.

This clone showed up just once. V gene TRBV11-2 combines with J gene TRBJ2-5, with TRBD1 as a possible D gene (6 bases). Per germline, CDR1 SGHAT and CDR2 FQNNGV. Trimming removed 4 bases from V and 5 bases from J, with 17 bases in between. CDR3 length: 15 residues. CDR3 amino acids: CASSSGQRPIETQYF. In DNA, the CDR3 is TGTGCCAGCAGCTCCGGACAGAGGCCGATTGAGACCCAGTACTTC.

The J gene is TRBJ2-1, the V gene TRBV6-2 or TRBV6-3; TRBD2 matches 13 bases. With V trimmed by 5 bases and J by 9 bases, 7 bases remained unmatched. This CDR3 comprises 15 residues. In germline, CDR1 is MNHEY, CDR2 SVGEGT. The CDR3 nucleotides are TGTGCCAGCAGTCCCGGACTAGCGGGGGTTACTGAGCAGTTCTTC. It is translated as CASSPGLAGVTEQFF.

The chain combines TRBV5-4 with TRBJ1-1; TRBD1 agrees at 7 bases. V was clipped by 4 bases and J by 1 base; unmatched bases: 4. CDR3 size: 14 residues. Germline CDR1 SGHNT, CDR2 YYREEE (reference sequence). The CDR3 DNA sequence: TGTGCCAGCAGCGACAGGGAGACGAACACTGAAGCTTTCTTT. Translating gives CASSDRETNTEAFF.

The chain combines TRBV7-9 with TRBJ2-1; 8 nucleotides line up with TRBD2. With V trimmed by 5 bases and J by 8 bases, 11 bases remained unmatched. The CDR3 length is 15 residues. Germline CDR1 SEHNR, CDR2 FQNEAQ (reference sequence). The CDR3 loop is CASSPRGGGGHEQFF. The CDR3 coding sequence is TGTGCCAGCAGCCCCCGGGGGGGCGGGGGCCATGAGCAGTTCTTC.

CDR3 protein: CASSPVLIYEQYV. CDR3 coding DNA: TGTGCCAGCAGCCCGGTCCTAATCTACGAGCAGTACGTC. The chain employs TRBV7-9 and TRBJ2-7; no clear D gene. The CDR3 is made up of 13 amino acids. Trimming cost V 5 bases and J 3 bases, with 11 bases left between them. Germline CDR1 reads SEHNR; CDR2 reads FQNEAQ (reference sequence).

The chain joins TRBV27 to TRBJ1-5, with D possibly being TRBD1 (6 bases). Germline assignment: CDR1 MNHEY and CDR2 SMNVEV (reference sequence). V was trimmed by 5 bases and J by 9 bases, leaving 14 bases between them. CDR3 size: 13 residues. This CDR3 reads CASSRAGERPQHF. In nucleotides, the CDR3 is TGTGCCAGCAGTCGCGCAGGGGAGAGGCCCCAGCATTTT.

CDR3 region: CATSDSHIFDSSTEAFF. The CDR3 DNA sequence: TGTGCCACCAGTGATTCTCACATCTTTGATTCGAGCACTGAAGCTTTCTTT. This rearrangement joins TRBV24-1 to TRBJ1-1; D not resolved. The CDR3 runs 17 residues. Germline V gives CDR1 KGHDR, CDR2 SFDVKD. V was trimmed by 2 bases and J by 4 bases, leaving 19 bases between them.

This clone has only a few counts. This rearrangement joins TRBV15 to TRBJ1-5, with unresolved D. The germline V gene has CDR1 LNHNV and CDR2 YYDKDF (reference sequence). The CDR3 sequence is 13 residues long. Deletions cut 1 base from V and 7 bases from J, with 8 bases between. DNA of the CDR3: TGTGCCACCAGCAGAGCGGGCGACCAGCCCCAGCATTTT. It encodes CATSRAGDQPQHF.